One and the same sample provided the 18 T cell receptor beta chains below, sequenced in a study of T-cell memory formation after mild COVID-19. TCRdb re-called the 5' RACE reads with MiXCR, one entry per CDR3 protein. The sample consists of roughly 300,000 distinct CDR3 sequences, around 8% of them appearing once. Sequenced material: PBMCs or a T cell subset sorted from them (not recorded which). The receptors were gathered from a man aged 18 to 29 who had mild COVID-19 (a few samples of this study predate the infection). Cell type and time point are not known.

This sequence joins TRBV29-1 and TRBJ1-4; D gene uncertain. The CDR3 consists of 11 residues. V was trimmed by 4 bases and J by 8 bases, leaving 8 bases between them. The germline CDR1 and CDR2 sequences are SQVTM and ANQGSEA. The CDR3 region is CSVVTGEKLFF. In nucleotides, the CDR3 is TGCAGCGTTGTGACCGGCGAAAAACTGTTTTTT.

V usage is TRBV20-1 and J usage is TRBJ2-5; 8 bases map to TRBD2. Losses at the gene ends were 0 bases for V and 5 bases for J; bases not matched to a gene: 5. CDR1 DFQATT and CDR2 SNEGSKA come from the germline V gene (reference sequence). The CDR3 has 14 amino acids. As DNA, the CDR3 is TGCAGTGCTAGAGAACCAGCGGGGGTGGAGACCCAGTACTTC. Translated, it gives CSAREPAGVETQYF.

This clonotype was seen a few times. The J gene is TRBJ2-3, the V gene TRBV27; D is undetermined. The CDR3 loop spans 14 amino acids. The V end was cut by 7 bases, the J end by 2 bases, with 13 bases between. The V gene's germline CDR1 is MNHEY and CDR2 SMNVEV (reference sequence). CDR3: CASKRGVPTDTQYF. The CDR3 coding sequence is TGTGCCAGCAAGCGTGGGGTTCCCACAGATACGCAGTATTTT.

Points on this clonotype: A much more abundant neighbour one base away suggests this may be a read error. The chain has TRBV7-2 and TRBJ2-5; D is ambiguous. Germline values: CDR1 SGHTA, CDR2 FQGNSA. Trimming left V 5 bases short and J 4 bases short, with 20 bases between. The CDR3 sequence is 16 residues long. The CDR3 DNA follows: TGTGCCAGCAGCCAAGGACCCCGATCCAGAGGAGAGACCCAGTACTTC. Encoded protein: CASSQGPRSRGETQYF.

The table lists this clonotype with a few counts. V usage is TRBV24-1 and J usage is TRBJ1-2; 8 bases match TRBD1. Per germline, CDR1 KGHDR and CDR2 SFDVKD. The CDR3 is 15 amino acids. The V gene end was trimmed by 4 bases and the J gene end by 4 bases; junction bases not matched to a gene: 7. CDR3 in DNA: TGTGCCACCAGTGACCCCAGGGGGCGCAGCTATGGCTACACCTTC. Protein: CATSDPRGRSYGYTF.

The table lists this clonotype with many counts. This sequence joins TRBV11-3 and TRBJ2-5; D not resolved. Germline CDR1 is SGHNT and CDR2 is YENEEA. V was cut by 1 base and J by 6 bases, with 9 bases left in between. There are 13 residues in the CDR3. Here the CDR3 DNA reads TGTGCCAGCAGCTTAGGGCTGGGAAAGACCCAGTACTTC. Its translation: CASSLGLGKTQYF.

This clonotype was found a few times. The chain uses TRBV20-1 and TRBJ1-5; 8 positions match TRBD1. This CDR3 contains 13 residues. The germline gives CDR1 DFQATT, CDR2 SNEGSKA (reference sequence). The V gene end was trimmed by 6 bases and the J gene end by 4 bases; junction bases not matched to a gene: 5. CDR3 in DNA: TGCAGTGCCCTGACAGGGGCTAATCAGCCCCAGCATTTT. Encoded protein: CSALTGANQPQHF.

The chain uses TRBV12-3 or TRBV12-4 and TRBJ2-3; 11 nucleotides align to TRBD2. The CDR3 totals 16 residues. Trimming at V came to 3 bases and at J to 4 bases, leaving 6 bases not matched to a gene. CDR3 DNA sequence: TGTGCCAGCAGTTTGCGACTAGCGGGGAGTTCAGATACGCAGTATTTT. Protein: CASSLRLAGSSDTQYF.

This clonotype has only a few counts. The CDR3 region is CASRSPGGVHNEQFF. CDR3 nucleotides: TGTGCCAGCAGATCACCGGGGGGGGTCCACAATGAGCAGTTCTTC. The J gene is TRBJ2-1, the V gene TRBV7-2; 8 positions agree with TRBD2. The trim removed 6 bases at V and 5 bases at J, leaving 9 bases unmatched. The CDR3 is made up of 15 amino acids. Germline V gene sequence: CDR1 SGHTA, CDR2 FQGNSA.

This clonotype came up a few times. The chain joins TRBV7-8 to TRBJ2-3; 7 bases map to TRBD2. CDR1 is SGHVS, CDR2 FQNEAQ, per germline. The CDR3 is 16 residues long. Trimming cost V 0 bases and J 0 bases; bases outside gene matches: 3. The CDR3 loop reads CASSLAPGGSTDTQYF. Written as DNA, the CDR3 is TGTGCCAGCAGCTTAGCGCCGGGGGGAAGCACAGATACGCAGTATTTT.

The gene calls are TRBV27 and TRBJ2-2; D is ambiguous. The CDR3 is 13 residues long. Trimming shortened V by 6 bases and J by 5 bases, and 10 bases separated the two germline ends. Germline values: CDR1 MNHEY, CDR2 SMNVEV (reference sequence). CDR3 nucleotides: TGTGCCAGCAGCTTTACAGAGACCGGGGAGCTGTTTTTT. Translation gives CASSFTETGELFF.

V gene TRBV7-9 combines with J gene TRBJ1-1; D gene ambiguous. Trimming stripped 4 bases from V and 1 base from J, with 10 bases between. Germline-derived CDR1 and CDR2 are SEHNR and FQNEAQ (reference sequence). The CDR3 runs to 14 residues. The CDR3 region is CASSWVGPNTEAFF. Here the CDR3 DNA reads TGTGCCAGCAGCTGGGTCGGCCCGAACACTGAAGCTTTCTTT.

This rearrangement joins TRBV7-6 to TRBJ2-2; D uncertain. The CDR3 is made up of 15 amino acids. The V gene's germline CDR1 is SGHVS and CDR2 FNYEAQ. Deletions cut 0 bases from V and 2 bases from J, with 7 bases between. CDR3 loop: CASSLASGNTGELFF. For the CDR3, the DNA is TGTGCCAGCAGCTTAGCGTCGGGTAACACCGGGGAGCTGTTTTTT. Drawing the rest from reference TRBV7-6 and TRBJ2-2, the complete variable domain is GAGVSQSPRYKVTKRGQDVALRCDPISGHVSLYWYRQALGQGPEFLTYFNYEAQQDKSGLPNDRFSAERPEGSISTLTIQRTEQRDSAMYRCASSLASGNTGELFFGEGSRLTVL.

The chain joins TRBV2 to TRBJ1-6; D perhaps matches TRBD1 (5 bases). Germline lookup yields CDR1 SNHLY and CDR2 FYNNEI. CDR3 length: 15 amino acids. Trimming left V 7 bases short and J 7 bases short, with 17 bases between. CDR3 sequence: CASTVQGGRNSPLHF. CDR3 bases: TGTGCCAGCACCGTCCAGGGAGGGAGGAATTCACCCCTCCACTTT.

The chain links TRBV7-2 to TRBJ2-5; no clear D gene. Deletions cut 5 bases from V and 5 bases from J, with 6 bases between. Germline V CDR1 and CDR2: SGHTA, FQGNSA. The CDR3 runs 11 residues. The CDR3: CASSNPETQYF. The CDR3 region has the DNA TGTGCCAGCAGCAACCCGGAGACCCAGTACTTC.

With respect to this clonotype: One end of the junction varies from germline; a read error may be responsible. J is TRBJ2-1 and V is TRBV12-3 or TRBV12-4, with 8 bases identical to TRBD2. The CDR3 contains 14 residues. The CDR3, as DNA: TGTACCAGCAGTCATAGCGGGGCGTACAATGAGCAGTTCTTC. It yields the protein CTSSHSGAYNEQFF.

This clonotype appeared a few times. V gene TRBV7-7 combines with J gene TRBJ2-5; possibly TRBD1 for D (6 bases). The CDR3 runs 12 residues. Trimming took off 6 bases at V and 6 bases at J, with 11 bases between the two ends. Germline V gene data show CDR1 as SSHAT and CDR2 as FNYEAQ (reference sequence). This CDR3 is CASSKDSQTQYF. The CDR3 DNA reads as TGTGCCAGCAGTAAGGACAGTCAGACCCAGTACTTC.

The chain links TRBV5-6 to TRBJ1-2; D is perhaps TRBD1 (5 bases). Trimming stripped 7 bases from V and 4 bases from J, with 14 bases between. CDR1 SGHDT and CDR2 YYEEEE come from the germline V gene. This CDR3 is built from 13 residues. The CDR3 bases are TGTGCCAGCCGCCTTGGGGGGGGCTATGGCTACACCTTC. It codes for CASRLGGGYGYTF.